Each of the 18 T cell receptor beta chains below was sequenced from the same sample in a study of follicular helper T cells after annual influenza vaccination. Time point: 2014-2015 season, 7 days after vaccination. Produced via immunoSEQ multiplex PCR; TCRdb's table is partial and in-frame only. This table holds approximately 9,000 clones, 80% to 90% found once. The input for sequencing was CXCR5+ CD38- circulating T follicular helper cells from blood, taken 7 days after influenza vaccination. Subset meaning: circulating Tfh, non-naive CD4+CXCR5+PD-1+ (ICOS+CD38+ or ICOS-CD38-). Source of these receptors: an adult who received the influenza vaccine.

The chain carries TRBV7-9 and TRBJ2-5, with 7 positions matching TRBD2. Germline V gives CDR1 SEHNR, CDR2 FQNEAQ (reference sequence). The CDR3 loop spans 16 amino acids. The trim removed 5 bases at V and 4 bases at J, leaving 13 bases unmatched. CDR3 residues: CASSQARDLAGETQYF. The CDR3 bases are TGTGCCAGCAGCCAGGCCCGGGACTTAGCGGGAGAGACCCAGTACTTC. The variable domain in full, completed from reference TRBV7-9 and TRBJ2-5, reads DTGVSQNPRHKITKRGQNVTFRCDPISEHNRLYWYRQTLGQGPEFLTYFQNEAQLEKSRLLSDRFSAERPKGSFSTLEIQRTEQGDSAMYLCASSQARDLAGETQYFGPGTRLLVL.

The CDR3: CASSQASDPGDTQYF. The CDR3 bases are TGCGCCAGCAGCCAAGCGTCGGATCCGGGAGATACGCAGTATTTT. The chain joins TRBV4-3 to TRBJ2-3; D remains unclear. V lost 1 base, J lost 5 bases, and 13 bases lay in between. Germline CDR1 and CDR2: LGHNA and YSLEER. The CDR3 is 15 amino acids.

This chain joins TRBV18 and TRBJ2-2, with 7 bases fitting TRBD1. The CDR3 has 15 residues. V shed 6 bases, J shed 5 bases, and the junction held 9 bases outside the gene matches. Per the germline V gene, CDR1 is KGHSH and CDR2 is LQKENI. CDR3 DNA: TGTGCCAGCTCGTACAACAGGGGAAGGACCGGGGAGCTGTTTTTT. It encodes CASSYNRGRTGELFF. The variable domain in full, with the rest retrieved from reference TRBV18 and TRBJ2-2, is NAGVMQNPRHLVRRRGQEARLRCSPMKGHSHVYWYRQLPEEGLKFMVYLQKENIIDESGMPKERFSAEFPKEGPSILRIQQVVRGDSAAYFCASSYNRGRTGELFFGEGSRLTVL.

V gene TRBV30 combines with J gene TRBJ2-5; 8 bases line up with TRBD2. The V gene end was trimmed by 7 bases and the J gene end by 4 bases; junction bases not matched to a gene: 5. Germline CDR1 and CDR2: GTSNPN and SVGIG (reference sequence). The length of the CDR3 is 12 residues. In nucleotides, the CDR3 is TGTGCCTACCGACGGGGGGGAGAGACCCAGTACTTC. Encoded protein: CAYRRGGETQYF.

The chain joins TRBV7-2 to TRBJ2-3; D perhaps matches TRBD2 (7 bases). The CDR3 is made up of 16 amino acids. V was pared by 3 bases and J by 2 bases, with 15 bases between. Germline CDR1 and CDR2: SGHTA and FQGNSA. The DNA of the CDR3 is TGTGCCAGCAGCTTGGGTGGTGGGGGGGCCACAGATACGCAGTATTTT. It yields the protein CASSLGGGGATDTQYF.

The chain combines TRBV10-3 with TRBJ1-1; 7 bases are a match to TRBD1. This CDR3 comprises 15 residues. Germline V gene lookup returns CDR1 ENHRY and CDR2 SYGVKD. V shed 3 bases, J shed 1 base, and the junction held 5 bases outside the gene matches. CDR3 coding DNA: TGTGCCATCAGTGATAGACAGGGACCGAACACTGAAGCTTTCTTT. This encodes CAISDRQGPNTEAFF.

Only one count was recorded for this clone. This rearrangement joins TRBV29-1 to TRBJ1-1; D gene ambiguous. The V and J ends lost 3 bases and 4 bases respectively, with 9 bases between them. CDR1 SQVTM and CDR2 ANQGSEA come from the germline V gene. This CDR3 has 12 amino acids. The CDR3, as DNA: TGCAGCGTTGAGGCCCCGGGCACTGAAGCTTTCTTT. Amino acids: CSVEAPGTEAFF.

Only a few counts were recorded for this clone. V and J are TRBV7-2 and TRBJ1-5; unclear D gene. This CDR3 contains 14 residues. Germline CDR1 SGHTA, CDR2 FQGNSA. V was cut by 3 bases and J by 0 bases, with 6 bases left in between. The CDR3 DNA sequence: TGTGCCAGCAGCTTCCAGAATAGCAATCAGCCCCAGCATTTT. This translates into CASSFQNSNQPQHF. The variable domain in full, with the rest retrieved from reference TRBV7-2 and TRBJ1-5, is GAGVSQSPSNKVTEKGKDVELRCDPISGHTALYWYRQSLGQGLEFLIYFQGNSAPDKSGLPSDRFSAERTGGSVSTLTIQRTQQEDSAVYLCASSFQNSNQPQHFGDGTRLSIL.

CDR3 nucleotides: TGTGCCAGCAGCACGGGAGGGCATGAGCAGTTCTTC. The encoded protein is CASSTGGHEQFF. The chain links TRBV11-3 to TRBJ2-1; TRBD2 aligns across 8 bases. Trimming at V came to 5 bases and at J to 8 bases, leaving 2 bases not matched to a gene. Germline loops: CDR1 SGHNT, CDR2 YENEEA. This CDR3 has 12 residues. Combining the CDR3 with reference TRBV11-3 and TRBJ2-1 gives the whole variable domain EAGVVQSPRYKIIEKKQPVAFWCNPISGHNTLYWYLQNLGQGPELLIRYENEEAVDDSQLPKDRFSAERLKGVDSTLKIQPAELGDSAVYLCASSTGGHEQFFGPGTRLTVL.

This clone appeared a few times. The chain recombines TRBV27 with TRBJ2-7, with a possible D match to TRBD1 (6 bases). Germline CDR1 and CDR2: MNHEY and SMNVEV (reference sequence). The CDR3 is 13 residues long. Trimming pared 5 bases from V and 5 bases from J, leaving 13 bases between. The CDR3 DNA sequence: TGTGCCAGCAGTACAAACAGGGTCCACGAGCAGTACTTC. Amino acid sequence: CASSTNRVHEQYF.

This clone has a single count. The chain uses TRBV2 and TRBJ1-3, with 10 positions matching TRBD1. Germline V gene lookup returns CDR1 SNHLY and CDR2 FYNNEI. The CDR3 sequence is 15 residues long. The J segment lost 3 bases and the V segment lost 7 bases, leaving 6 bases of the junction unmatched. The CDR3 DNA reads as TGTGCCAGCAACCCCGGGACAGGGGATGGAAACACCATATATTTT. This sequence encodes CASNPGTGDGNTIYF.

The chain carries TRBV7-9 and TRBJ2-1, with 10 bases that match TRBD2. With V trimmed by 0 bases and J by 9 bases, 8 bases remained unmatched. CDR1 and CDR2 (germline): SEHNR, FQNEAQ (reference sequence). The CDR3 sequence is 16 residues long. In DNA, the CDR3 is TGTGCCAGCAGCTTAGCGGCAATAGCGGGAGGCAGTGAGCAGTTCTTC. It codes for CASSLAAIAGGSEQFF.

The V gene is TRBV19, the J gene TRBJ2-4; a weak D match, TRBD1 (7 bases). This CDR3 has 20 residues. Germline-derived CDR1 and CDR2 are LNHDA and SQIVND (reference sequence). Trimming shortened V by 5 bases and J by 1 base, and 27 bases separated the two germline ends. CDR3 region: CASSPEAVQGRNRAKNIQYF. For the CDR3, the DNA is TGTGCCAGTAGTCCAGAGGCGGTACAGGGGAGGAACCGGGCCAAAAACATTCAGTACTTC.

This clone was seen once. This chain joins TRBV28 and TRBJ2-3; the D gene is possibly TRBD1 (6 bases). The V end was cut by 11 bases, the J end by 2 bases, with 14 bases between. This CDR3 contains 13 residues. Germline V CDR1 and CDR2: MDHEN, SYDVKM. The CDR3, as DNA: TGTGCCGTCGCAGGGGTCCCCACAGATACGCAGTATTTT. Translation: CAVAGVPTDTQYF.

This sequence joins TRBV4-2 and TRBJ1-1; 8 bases match TRBD1. The CDR3 contains 15 residues. Germline values: CDR1 LGHNA, CDR2 YNFKEQ. V was pared by 5 bases and J by 1 base, with 6 bases of the junction left unmatched. Here the CDR3 DNA reads TGTGCCAGCAGCTTGACAGGGGATGCGAACACTGAAGCTTTCTTT. This encodes CASSLTGDANTEAFF.

The chain links TRBV7-9 to TRBJ2-3; D gene uncertain. The CDR3 is made up of 13 amino acids. Germline V gene data show CDR1 as SEHNR and CDR2 as FQNEAQ (reference sequence). V was cut by 2 bases and J by 0 bases, with 3 bases left in between. CDR3: CASSLFSTDTQYF. In nucleotides, the CDR3 is TGTGCCAGCAGCTTATTTAGCACAGATACGCAGTATTTT.

The V gene is TRBV27, the J gene TRBJ2-7; TRBD1 aligns across 7 bases. Looked up from germline, CDR1 is MNHEY and CDR2 is SMNVEV (reference sequence). Trimming took 5 bases from V and 1 from J; bases not matched to a gene: 5. The CDR3 covers 14 residues. The CDR3 region is CASSDRDRSYEQYF. In nucleotides, the CDR3 is TGTGCCAGCAGTGACCGGGACAGATCCTACGAGCAGTACTTC.

The chain uses TRBV5-1 and TRBJ2-5; D remains unclear. V lost 1 base and J lost 2, with 9 bases in between. CDR1 is SGHRS and CDR2 is YFSETQ in the germline V gene. There are 14 residues in the CDR3. CDR3 region: CASSLQATQETQYF. Written as DNA, the CDR3 is TGCGCCAGCAGCTTGCAAGCGACTCAAGAGACCCAGTACTTC.